The clone carrying this T cell receptor beta chain appeared a few times. TCRdb's table, derived via immunoSEQ multiplex PCR, lists solely in-frame clones and lacks some. Altogether about 130,000 clones are present, approximately 81% being singletons, with the ten largest covering about 13%. The germline CDR1 and CDR2 sequences are KGHSH and LQKENI. V lost 0 bases to trimming and J lost 0 bases, with 6 bases between them. This CDR3 is 15 amino acids long. This entry belongs to a study of cytotoxic CD8 clonotypes in ibrutinib-treated CLL. The source material was PBMCs, sampled after 12 months of ibrutinib treatment. The chain carries TRBV18 and TRBJ2-1; D possibly matches TRBD1 or TRBD2 (5 bases each). This TCR came from a human donor with chronic lymphocytic leukemia. The CDR3 region has the DNA TGTGCCAGCTCACCACCCGGGGCCTCCTACAATGAGCAGTTCTTC. Protein product: CASSPPGASYNEQFF.